This T cell receptor beta chain is from a study of Tregs in tolerant kidney transplant recipients. As for this clone: The antigen is unknown.

CD4+CD25+CD127- Tregs, CD4+CD25- non-Tregs, CD4 and CD8 cells were sorted. Regulatory T cells were sorted from thawed PBMCs rested overnight at 37°C with around 200 IU/ml IL-2. This CDR3 is 15 amino acids long. Trimming took off 3 bases at V and 4 bases at J, with 16 bases between the two ends. Germline-derived CDR1 and CDR2 are SGDLS and YYNGEE. Profiling relied on immunoSEQ multiplex PCR, and the TCRdb table lists in-frame clones only, not all of them. The sample yields about 15,000 clones, roughly 78% seen once. Regarding the study as a whole: Findings come from small patient numbers and require larger validation.

The chain employs TRBV9 and TRBJ2-5, with D tentatively TRBD1 (6 bases). Specimen: Tregs from blood, collected before the transplant. This sequence originates from a human donor who received a combined kidney and bone marrow transplant. CDR3 nucleotide sequence: TGTGCCAGCAGCGGCACAGGGTTTTCAGGAGAGACCCAGTACTTC. Its protein is CASSGTGFSGETQYF.